These 17 T cell receptor beta chains came from one sample sequenced in a study of T-cell memory formation after mild COVID-19. TCRdb re-called the 5' RACE reads through MiXCR, storing one row per CDR3 protein. The sample has approximately 400,000 distinct CDR3 sequences; 24% are singletons. The sequenced material came from PBMCs or a T cell subset sorted from them (not recorded which). The receptors come from an adult woman who had mild COVID-19 (a few samples of this study predate the infection). Cell type and time point are not known.

The rearrangement links TRBV18 to TRBJ2-5; weak D call: TRBD2 (5 bases). The V and J ends lost 3 bases and 4 bases respectively, with 12 bases between them. The CDR3 totals 14 residues. Per the germline V gene, CDR1 is KGHSH and CDR2 is LQKENI. The CDR3 region is CASSPYEGRETQYF. Written as DNA, the CDR3 is TGTGCCAGCTCACCCTACGAGGGTCGAGAGACCCAGTACTTC. The variable domain in full, with the rest retrieved from reference TRBV18 and TRBJ2-5, is NAGVMQNPRHLVRRRGQEARLRCSPMKGHSHVYWYRQLPEEGLKFMVYLQKENIIDESGMPKERFSAEFPKEGPSILRIQQVVRGDSAAYFCASSPYEGRETQYFGPGTRLLVL.

The chain couples TRBV7-9 to TRBJ2-7; D remains unclear. Between the trimmed V and J ends, which lost 0 bases and 3 bases, there was a span of 9 bases. Germline assignment: CDR1 SEHNR and CDR2 FQNEAQ (reference sequence). This CDR3 spans 14 amino acids. The CDR3 DNA reads as TGTGCCAGCAGCTTAGCTTTCGACGTCTACGAGCAGTACTTC. Its protein is CASSLAFDVYEQYF.

This clonotype was picked up a small number of times. The rearrangement joins TRBV4-1 to TRBJ1-4; D ambiguous. V was clipped by 4 bases and J by 7 bases, with 10 bases between them. Germline V gives CDR1 MGHRA, CDR2 YSYEKL. The CDR3 is 13 residues long. This chain's CDR3 is CASSPLVGEKLFF. The CDR3 nucleotides read TGCGCCAGCAGCCCACTTGTGGGTGAAAAACTGTTTTTT.

V is TRBV3-1 and J is TRBJ1-1; D is undetermined. The germline V gene encodes CDR1 LGHDT and CDR2 YNNKEL (reference sequence). Trimming took 2 bases from V and 0 from J, leaving 4 bases between them. This CDR3 has 13 amino acids. This CDR3 is CASSQSVNTEAFF. The DNA of the CDR3 is TGTGCCAGCAGCCAATCGGTGAACACTGAAGCTTTCTTT.

This clonotype was detected a few times. This chain connects TRBV5-1 to TRBJ2-1; a weak D match, TRBD2 (6 bases). The V and J ends lost 4 bases and 9 bases respectively, with 20 bases between them. Germline V gene lookup returns CDR1 SGHRS and CDR2 YFSETQ. CDR3 length equals 15 residues. This chain's CDR3 is CASSPTVGSQSEQFF. CDR3 nucleotide sequence: TGCGCCAGCAGCCCGACAGTCGGGAGTCAGTCTGAGCAGTTCTTC.

J is TRBJ2-2 and V is TRBV12-3 or TRBV12-4, with D possibly being TRBD1 (6 bases). The V and J ends lost 4 bases and 0 bases respectively, with 21 bases between them. There are 19 residues in the CDR3. DNA of the CDR3: TGTGCCAGCAGTTCATTTTCACAGGGTATATGGACGAACACCGGGGAGCTGTTTTTT. As protein: CASSSFSQGIWTNTGELFF.

This clonotype has ten or more counts. V is TRBV30 and J is TRBJ2-6, with D perhaps given as TRBD1 or TRBD2 (5 bases each). This CDR3 is built from 14 residues. Germline CDR1 and CDR2: GTSNPN and SVGIG (reference sequence). Between the trimmed V and J ends, which lost 2 bases and 3 bases, there was a span of 8 bases. The CDR3 here is CAWSRDHGANVLTF. CDR3 bases: TGTGCCTGGAGTCGGGACCATGGGGCCAACGTCCTGACTTTC. Based on the CDR3 plus reference TRBV30 and TRBJ2-6, the full variable domain is SQTIHQWPATLVQPVGSPLSLECTVEGTSNPNLYWYRQAAGRGLQLLFYSVGIGQISSEVPQNLSASRPQDRQFILSSKKLLLSDSGFYLCAWSRDHGANVLTFGAGSRLTVL.

The chain recombines TRBV6-5 with TRBJ2-1; 7 nucleotides line up with TRBD2. The CDR3 is 15 residues long. Germline V CDR1 and CDR2: MNHEY, SVGAGI. The junction had 6 bases not matched to a gene; V was cut back by 2 bases and J by 5 bases. The CDR3 reads CASSYLPGGNNEQFF. CDR3 nucleotides: TGTGCCAGCAGTTACCTTCCGGGAGGAAACAATGAGCAGTTCTTC.

The chain carries TRBV6-6 and TRBJ2-7; D might be TRBD1 (6 bases). Germline CDR1 is MNHNY and CDR2 is SVGAGI (reference sequence). Trimming shortened V by 0 bases and J by 0 bases, and 9 bases separated the two germline ends. CDR3 length: 15 amino acids. The DNA of the CDR3 is TGTGCCAGCAGTTACTCGACAGGCCGCTCCTACGAGCAGTACTTC. Translated: CASSYSTGRSYEQYF.

This clonotype was counted between two and nine times. The chain links TRBV29-1 to TRBJ2-7; a weak D match, TRBD1 (5 bases). Per germline, CDR1 SQVTM and CDR2 ANQGSEA. The CDR3 is 13 residues long. Trimming took off 3 bases at V and 3 bases at J, with 12 bases between the two ends. This CDR3 is CSVELGANYEQYF. The CDR3 DNA reads as TGCAGCGTTGAGTTAGGGGCTAACTACGAGCAGTACTTC.

This clonotype was counted a few times. The chain uses TRBV13 and TRBJ2-1, with D possibly being TRBD1 (6 bases). Trimming took off 4 bases at V and 10 bases at J, with 14 bases between the two ends. This CDR3 region has 13 residues. Germline CDR1 and CDR2: PRHDT and FYEKMQ (reference sequence). The CDR3 region is CASSSQKDSEQFF. The DNA for the CDR3 is TGTGCCAGCAGCTCACAAAAGGACAGCGAGCAGTTCTTC.

The chain combines TRBV6-1 with TRBJ2-7; D may be TRBD1 (5 bases). Per the germline V gene, CDR1 is MNHNS and CDR2 is SASEGT. The CDR3 totals 15 residues. Trimming shortened V by 7 bases and J by 3 bases, and 19 bases separated the two germline ends. The CDR3 DNA follows: TGTGCCAGCACTCCCGGATACGGACAAAACTACGAGCAGTACTTC. Amino acids: CASTPGYGQNYEQYF.

The chain employs TRBV9 and TRBJ1-2; 7 bases map to TRBD1. The CDR3 runs 12 residues. The ends lost 2 bases at V and 10 bases at J; junction bases unmatched: 5. The germline V gene has CDR1 SGDLS and CDR2 YYNGEE. CDR3 loop: CASSVGQADYTF. The DNA for the CDR3 is TGTGCCAGCAGCGTCGGACAGGCGGACTACACCTTC.

This rearrangement joins TRBV5-1 to TRBJ2-6, with 7 bases matching TRBD1. This CDR3 has 14 residues. Germline CDR1 is SGHRS and CDR2 is YFSETQ. The V segment lost 8 bases and the J segment 3 bases; nucleotides outside the gene matches: 5. CDR3 nucleotide sequence: TGCGCCAGTAGACAGGGTGGTGGGGCCAACGTCCTGACTTTC. This translates into CASRQGGGANVLTF. The whole variable domain, filled in from reference TRBV5-1 and TRBJ2-6, reads KAGVTQTPRYLIKTRGQQVTLSCSPISGHRSVSWYQQTPGQGLQFLFEYFSETQRNKGNFPGRFSGRQFSNSRSEMNVSTLELGDSALYLCASRQGGGANVLTFGAGSRLTVL.

This chain connects TRBV4-1 to TRBJ2-1; 9 bases fit TRBD1. CDR3 length: 12 residues. The trim removed 1 base at V and 14 bases at J, leaving 3 bases unmatched. Germline V gene sequence: CDR1 MGHRA, CDR2 YSYEKL. DNA of the CDR3: TGCGCCAGCAGCCAAGGGGACAGGGTGGAGTTCTTC. This sequence encodes CASSQGDRVEFF.

This clonotype was observed at least ten times. The V call is TRBV20-1, the J call TRBJ2-2, with D unresolved. The germline gives CDR1 DFQATT, CDR2 SNEGSKA (reference sequence). With 0 bases removed from V and 7 bases from J, the gap between germline ends came to 3 bases. The CDR3 totals 11 residues. The CDR3 bases are TGCAGTGCTAGAGAGGGCGGGGAGCTGTTTTTT. Residues: CSAREGGELFF.

This clonotype has a handful of counts. The chain employs TRBV27 and TRBJ2-3, with 7 positions matching TRBD1. V was pared by 3 bases and J by 2 bases, with 11 bases of the junction left unmatched. CDR3 size: 17 residues. In germline, CDR1 is MNHEY, CDR2 SMNVEV (reference sequence). The CDR3 bases are TGTGCCAGCAGTTTGGCGATCGGGACAGCGGCCACAGATACGCAGTATTTT. It codes for CASSLAIGTAATDTQYF.